One T cell receptor beta chain is described in this entry. Its antigen is currently unknown. Losses at the gene ends were 5 bases for V and 0 bases for J; bases not matched to a gene: 6. The CDR3 consists of 15 residues. In germline, CDR1 is MNHNY, CDR2 SVGAGI (reference sequence). The source of the sample is a study of cytomegalovirus exposure and HLA in healthy donors. Measured with immunoSEQ multiplex PCR; TCRdb has only the in-frame clones, and not every one. The sample has some 68,000 clones; roughly 96% are singletons. Study conclusions and caveats: Reportedly, cytomegalovirus status was diagnosed with high sensitivity and specificity. Rarity marked most TCR sequences, yet some public TCRs occurred in many donors. A few CMV-associated chains were confirmed in vitro to be specific for CMV antigens. Some TCR beta chains (164 of them) were listed as cytomegalovirus-associated.

The sample consisted of PBMCs. The sequence derives from a man aged 18 to 35 in good health and CMV-seronegative. V and J are TRBV6-6 and TRBJ2-7; 8 bases agree with TRBD2. DNA for the CDR3: TGTGCCAGCAGTAAACAAGCGGGAGACTCCTACGAGCAGTACTTC. Protein: CASSKQAGDSYEQYF.